These T cell receptor beta chains were read from a single sample in a study of cytomegalovirus exposure and HLA in healthy donors. The table came from immunoSEQ multiplex PCR; TCRdb's copy has only in-frame clones and leaves some out. The profile shows 100,000 or so clones, 50% to 65% of them singletons. Sequenced sample: PBMCs. All receptors come from a man aged 25 to 40 in good health and CMV-seropositive. Both conserved end residues are part of each CDR3. A D gene is named only where the DNA matches it firmly. Clone size is given for some rows only: seen once, a few or many times, or a class if the clone is expanded.

j_gene | d_gene | v_gene | abundance | CDR3aa | CDR3nt
TRBJ2-1 | TRBD2 | TRBV6-5 | NA | CASSPGLAGGQEFF | TGTGCCAGCAGCCCGGGACTAGCGGGGGGGCAGGAGTTCTTC
TRBJ2-7 | TRBD1 | TRBV18 | NA | CASSSSDRSYEQYF | TGTGCCAGCTCATCGTCGGACAGGAGCTACGAGCAGTACTTC
TRBJ1-1 | NA | TRBV11-3 | NA | CASSKDGRNTEAFF | TGTGCCAGCAGCAAAGACGGGAGGAACACTGAAGCTTTCTTT
TRBJ1-2 | NA | TRBV18 | NA | CASSPGNREGYTF | TGTGCCAGCTCACCGGGCAACCGGGAAGGCTACACCTTC
TRBJ2-3 | TRBD1 | TRBV5-1 | once | CASSPGTGVSTDTQYF | TGCGCCAGCAGCCCGGGGACAGGCGTAAGCACAGATACGCAGTATTTT
TRBJ2-3 | NA | TRBV6-1 | once | CASSEAGQGKIFTQYF | TGTGCCAGCAGTGAAGCGGGCCAGGGGAAAATATTTACGCAGTATTTT
TRBJ2-7 | NA | TRBV9 | NA | CASSVGRGRPYEQYF | TGTGCCAGCAGCGTAGGGCGAGGGAGGCCCTACGAGCAGTACTTC
TRBJ2-5 | NA | TRBV6-5 | NA | CASRPGDQETQYF | TGTGCCAGCAGGCCAGGGGATCAAGAGACCCAGTACTTC
TRBJ1-6 | TRBD1 | TRBV6-5 | NA | CASSYSGTGISPLHF | TGTGCCAGCAGTTACTCCGGGACAGGGATATCACCCCTCCACTTT
TRBJ1-4 | NA | TRBV11-1 | few | CASSLPGGEKLFF | TGTGCCAGCAGCTTACCGGGAGGCGAAAAACTGTTTTTT
TRBJ2-3 | TRBD2 | TRBV5-1 | NA | CASSIGTSGGSTTDTQYF | TGCGCCAGCAGCATTGGGACTAGCGGGGGGAGTACCACAGATACGCAGTATTTT
TRBJ1-1 | TRBD1 | TRBV6-5 | NA | CASSPSPTGGFAFF | TGTGCCAGCAGCCCCTCCCCGACAGGGGGCTTTGCTTTCTTT
TRBJ1-2 | NA | TRBV6-5 | few | CASSEEQGSYGYTF | TGTGCCAGCAGTGAGGAGCAGGGTAGCTATGGCTACACCTTC
TRBJ1-3 | TRBD1 | TRBV6-6 | NA | CASSSDRVSGNTIYF | TGTGCCAGCAGCTCGGACAGGGTGTCTGGAAACACCATATATTTT
TRBJ1-2 | NA | TRBV2 | NA | CASSNDRNYGYTF | TGTGCCAGCAGTAATGACAGAAACTATGGCTACACCTTC
TRBJ2-4 | TRBD2 | TRBV28 | NA | CASCSGTSGVLAKNIQYF | TGTGCCAGCTGCTCCGGGACTAGCGGGGTCCTAGCCAAAAACATTCAGTACTTC
TRBJ1-2 | TRBD1 | TRBV12-5 | NA | CASGLVDRGFGGYTF | TGTGCTAGTGGTTTGGTAGACAGGGGGTTTGGTGGCTACACCTTC
TRBJ1-4 | TRBD1 | TRBV7-2 | NA | CASSLTGGLKLFF | TGTGCCAGCAGCTTAACAGGGGGCCTAAAACTGTTTTTT
TRBJ1-5 | NA | TRBV6-1 | NA | CASRTGNQPQHF | TGTGCCAGCAGGACAGGAAATCAGCCCCAGCATTTT
TRBJ1-5 | NA | TRBV27 | NA | CASSWAANQPQHF | TGTGCCAGCAGTTGGGCAGCAAATCAGCCCCAGCATTTT
TRBJ1-6 | TRBD1 | TRBV7-9 | NA | CASSPKTDRDSPLHF | TGTGCCAGCAGCCCGAAGACGGACAGGGATTCACCCCTCCACTTT
TRBJ2-3 | TRBD2 | TRBV30 | NA | CAWSVLLAGRADTQYF | TGTGCCTGGAGTGTACTTCTAGCGGGGAGGGCAGATACGCAGTATTTT
TRBJ2-2 | NA | TRBV5-1 | once | CASSPEVAAKNTGELFF | TGCGCCAGCAGCCCTGAGGTGGCTGCGAAGAACACCGGGGAGCTGTTTTTT
TRBJ2-7 | TRBD1 | TRBV4-1 | NA | CASSLTGTGLPEQYF | TGCGCCAGCAGCCTCACCGGGACAGGGCTACCCGAGCAGTACTTC
TRBJ2-7 | NA | TRBV30 | few | CAWKERQYSYEQYF | TGTGCCTGGAAGGAGAGACAGTACTCATACGAGCAGTACTTC
TRBJ1-3 | NA | TRBV28 | NA | CASSTPQGVGNTIYF | TGTGCCAGCAGTACCCCCCAGGGTGTGGGAAACACCATATATTTT
TRBJ1-2 | NA | TRBV9 | few | CASSSSWAGRIDGYTF | TGTGCCAGCAGCTCGTCGTGGGCGGGACGAATTGATGGCTACACCTTC